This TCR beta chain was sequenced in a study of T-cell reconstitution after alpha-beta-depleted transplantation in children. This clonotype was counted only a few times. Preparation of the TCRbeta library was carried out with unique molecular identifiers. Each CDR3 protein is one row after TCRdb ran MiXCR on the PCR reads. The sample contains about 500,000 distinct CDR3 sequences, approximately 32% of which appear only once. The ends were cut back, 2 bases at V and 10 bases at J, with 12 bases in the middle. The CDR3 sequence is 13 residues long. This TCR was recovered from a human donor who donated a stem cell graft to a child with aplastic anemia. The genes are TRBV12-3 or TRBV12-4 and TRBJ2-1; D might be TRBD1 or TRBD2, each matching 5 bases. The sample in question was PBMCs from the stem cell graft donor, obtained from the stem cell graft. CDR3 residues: CASSLFLGTEQFF. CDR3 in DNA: TGTGCCAGCAGTTTATTTCTCGGGACCGAGCAGTTCTTC.